The entry that follows covers one T cell receptor beta chain sequence. Its antigen is unknown. Base qualities are not provided; no much larger clone lies one nucleotide away. Sequences SGHRS (CDR1) and YFSETQ (CDR2) are obtained from the germline V gene. From the cysteine up to the phenylalanine, the CDR3 has a length of 13 residues. Of the read, only the CDR3 DNA is kept; its 39 bases are in frame from base 1. V lost 0 bases and J lost 7 bases; the stretch between them is 8 bases long. This sample was sequenced with an Illumina MiSeq. The public reads were reanalyzed by TCRdb: fastp trimming at Q25, MiXCR alignment, in-frame beta chains only. Under each unique CDR3 protein, matching rows form one entry showing the most common genes and DNA. The sample table records 70,000 or so distinct CDR3 sequences; around 21% of these occur just once. More than 6.5% of the sample is held by the ten biggest clonotypes.

This sample was taken from a study of type 1 regulatory T cells (dated by TCRdb to the early 2020s). With respect to the entire study: An in vitro protocol by which a Tr1-enriched, alloantigen-specific CD4 T cell product named T-allo10 was generated was characterized in the study. T-allo10 was under clinical evaluation in patients with hematological malignancies receiving allogeneic hematopoietic stem cell transplantation.

Overall results and qualifications from the work: Compared with non-Tr1 cells, Tr1 cells had a TCR repertoire that was more restricted, a finding the study read as clonal expansion induced by alloantigen.

The sequencing sample was made of cultured type 1 regulatory T (Tr1) cells, either the whole culture or a sorted fraction (not recorded which). Reading the label with the study, this specimen's cell subset or site is: type 1 regulatory T cells sorted from the T-allo10 product. This receptor was taken from a human donor in good health. The chain employs TRBV5-1 and TRBJ2-1; no D gene can be assigned with confidence. CDR3 sequence: CASSLALPNEQFF. The DNA sequence is TGCGCCAGCAGCTTGGCCTTGCCGAATGAGCAGTTCTTC. When the CDR3 is completed using the reference TRBV5-1 and TRBJ2-1 genes on either side, the full variable domain is KAGVTQTPRYLIKTRGQQVTLSCSPISGHRSVSWYQQTPGQGLQFLFEYFSETQRNKGNFPGRFSGRQFSNSRSEMNVSTLELGDSALYLCASSLALPNEQFFGPGTRLTVL.